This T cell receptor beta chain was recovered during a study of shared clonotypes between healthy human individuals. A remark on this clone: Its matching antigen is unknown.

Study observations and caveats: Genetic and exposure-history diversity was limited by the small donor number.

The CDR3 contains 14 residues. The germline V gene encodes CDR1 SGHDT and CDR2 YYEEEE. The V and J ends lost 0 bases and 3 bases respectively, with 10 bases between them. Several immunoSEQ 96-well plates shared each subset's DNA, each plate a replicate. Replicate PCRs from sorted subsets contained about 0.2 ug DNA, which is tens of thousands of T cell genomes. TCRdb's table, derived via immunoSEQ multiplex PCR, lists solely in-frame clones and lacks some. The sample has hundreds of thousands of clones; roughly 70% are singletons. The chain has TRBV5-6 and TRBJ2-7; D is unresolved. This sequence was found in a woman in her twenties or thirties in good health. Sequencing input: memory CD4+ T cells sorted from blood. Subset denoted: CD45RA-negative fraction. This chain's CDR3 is CASSLAERDYEQYF. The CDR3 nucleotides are TGTGCCAGCAGCTTGGCGGAGAGAGACTACGAGCAGTACTTC.